The 2 T cell receptor beta chains in this list originate from one sample, sequenced in a study of patients and donors after allogeneic stem cell transplantation. TCRdb recomputed calls from the RT-PCR reads with MiXCR, one row per CDR3 protein. Of about a million distinct CDR3 sequences listed, about 20% were seen once; the top ten hold around 6%. Specimen: blood, either unsorted or a sorted T cell fraction (not recorded which). The receptors stem from a human donor who was either an allogeneic HSCT recipient or a stem cell or donor lymphocyte infusion donor (not recorded which). It is not recorded whose cells these are; they may come from a transplant donor.

The chain is built from TRBV7-9 and TRBJ2-5; possible D gene TRBD1, 5 bases. Trimming took off 7 bases at V and 3 bases at J, with 15 bases between the two ends. This CDR3 region has 14 residues. CDR1 and CDR2 from the germline V gene are SEHNR and FQNEAQ (reference sequence). For the CDR3, the DNA is TGTGCCAGCACCCCAGGGTTTAGAGAAGAGACCCAGTACTTC. Its translation is CASTPGFREETQYF. The full variable domain, completed using reference TRBV7-9 and TRBJ2-5, is DTGVSQNPRHKITKRGQNVTFRCDPISEHNRLYWYRQTLGQGPEFLTYFQNEAQLEKSRLLSDRFSAERPKGSFSTLEIQRTEQGDSAMYLCASTPGFREETQYFGPGTRLLVL.

The chain carries TRBV6-2 or TRBV6-3 and TRBJ2-2; TRBD2 matches at 7 bases. Germline CDR1 reads MNHEY; CDR2 reads SVGEGT. With 10 bases clipped from V and 1 base from J, the junction kept 6 bases outside the gene matches. This CDR3 is 14 amino acids long. CDR3: CATARGLNTGELFF. The CDR3 region has the DNA TGTGCCACCGCGCGGGGGTTGAACACCGGGGAGCTGTTTTTT.